Listed here are 14 T cell receptor beta chains from one sample, sequenced in a study of immune characterization of retroperitoneal liposarcoma. MiXCR, applied by TCRdb to the PCR reads, yields one record per CDR3 protein. The table has 2,500 to 3,000 distinct CDR3 sequences, around half seen once. What was sequenced was tumor tissue. These receptors were collected from a male donor with retroperitoneal liposarcoma.

The rearrangement links TRBV6-1 to TRBJ2-5; TRBD2 matches at 10 bases. V lost 5 bases, J lost 4 bases, and 10 bases stayed unmatched. The CDR3 spans 16 residues. In germline, CDR1 is MNHNS, CDR2 SASEGT. The CDR3 loop is CASSQISGRKPETQYF. The DNA of the CDR3 is TGTGCCAGCAGTCAAATTAGCGGGAGGAAACCAGAGACCCAGTACTTC.

This clonotype is judged medium-sized. The gene calls are TRBV6-2 or TRBV6-3 and TRBJ2-1; 7 bases agree with TRBD1. The CDR3 runs to 16 residues. The V gene's germline CDR1 is MNHEY and CDR2 SVGEGT. The trim removed 2 bases at V and 13 bases at J, leaving 17 bases unmatched. The CDR3 sequence: CASSYAFDRVTKTQFF. Written as DNA, the CDR3 is TGTGCCAGCAGTTACGCCTTCGACAGGGTGACGAAGACCCAGTTCTTC.

The chain is built from TRBV5-1 and TRBJ2-6; D call uncertain. Trimming cost V 1 base and J 0 bases, with 5 bases left between them. The germline V gene encodes CDR1 SGHRS and CDR2 YFSETQ. This CDR3 contains 15 residues. The CDR3 region is CASSLRSSGANVLTF. The CDR3, as DNA: TGCGCCAGCAGCTTGCGAAGCTCTGGGGCCAACGTCCTGACTTTC.

The V gene is TRBV6-1, the J gene TRBJ2-1; 16 bases map to TRBD2. The V gene end was trimmed by 9 bases and the J gene end by 7 bases; junction bases not matched to a gene: 15. CDR1 MNHNS and CDR2 SASEGT come from the germline V gene. The CDR3 extends over 18 amino acids. CDR3 coding DNA: TGTGCCAGTACGACGGGACTAGCGGGAGGGCCTAGGTGGAATGAGCAGTTCTTC. It encodes CASTTGLAGGPRWNEQFF.

This chain uses TRBV7-3 with TRBJ2-3, with 8 bases lining up with TRBD1. Germline V CDR1 and CDR2: SGHTA, FQGTGA. The CDR3 is 15 amino acids. V lost 4 bases, J lost 3 bases, and 6 bases stayed unmatched. CDR3 DNA sequence: TGTGCCAGCAGCTCGACAGGGGACGGAACAGATACGCAGTATTTT. Protein product: CASSSTGDGTDTQYF.

This clonotype was seen more than once but under ten times. This chain uses TRBV7-8 with TRBJ2-1; D is uncertain. Trimming took 8 bases from V and 7 from J, leaving 12 bases between them. The CDR3 has 12 residues. Germline V gene lookup returns CDR1 SGHVS and CDR2 FQNEAQ. CDR3 sequence reads: CASLDGVNEQFF. CDR3 coding DNA: TGTGCCAGCTTAGATGGTGTGAATGAGCAGTTCTTC.

This chain connects TRBV11-1 to TRBJ1-1, with D uncertain. Germline CDR1 SGHAT, CDR2 FQDESV (reference sequence). Trimming left V 1 base short and J 1 base short, with 4 bases between. CDR3 length: 13 residues. Written as DNA, the CDR3 is TGTGCCAGCAGCTTAGGGCCGAACACTGAAGCTTTCTTT. This encodes CASSLGPNTEAFF.

Comments on this clonotype: Germline is not matched at one junction end, which may reflect a read error. J is TRBJ2-3 and V is TRBV4-1; unclear D gene. The CDR3 is 16 amino acids. Germline V gene lookup returns CDR1 MGHRA and CDR2 YSYEKL. The CDR3 region has the DNA TGTGCCAGCAGCCAAGAGGCTAACCCCCGCACAGATACGCAGTATTTT. Protein sequence: CASSQEANPRTDTQYF.

This clonotype has only a few counts. The chain uses TRBV6-1 and TRBJ2-1, with 12 bases identical to TRBD2. Losses at the gene ends were 2 bases for V and 4 bases for J; bases not matched to a gene: 0. CDR1 and CDR2 from the germline V gene are MNHNS and SASEGT. The CDR3 runs 15 residues. The CDR3 region is CASSELAGGYNEQFF. For the CDR3, the DNA is TGTGCCAGCAGTGAACTAGCGGGAGGGTACAATGAGCAGTTCTTC.

The V and J genes are TRBV7-2 and TRBJ2-1; possibly TRBD1 for D (6 bases). The J call may be wrong; the DNA end is better matched by TRBJ2-5. CDR3 length equals 14 residues. The germline V gene has CDR1 SGHTA and CDR2 FQGNSA. DNA for the CDR3: TGTGCCAGCAGCTTAGACAGGGCTCAAGAGACCCAGTACTTC. It yields the protein CASSLDRAQETQYF.

The J gene is TRBJ2-1, the V gene TRBV11-3; tentatively, D is TRBD2 (6 bases). Germline-derived CDR1 and CDR2 are SGHNT and YENEEA. Trimming stripped 5 bases from V and 10 bases from J, with 21 bases between. This CDR3 comprises 15 residues. The CDR3 bases are TGTGCCAGCAGCCGAAACCGGGAGCCCAGGAACGAGCAGTTCTTC. Translated, it gives CASSRNREPRNEQFF.

The rearrangement joins TRBV7-8 to TRBJ2-3, with unresolved D. This CDR3 has 11 residues. Trimming shortened V by 4 bases and J by 5 bases, and 4 bases separated the two germline ends. CDR1 SGHVS and CDR2 FQNEAQ come from the germline V gene. CDR3 coding DNA: TGTGCCAGCAGCTCACTAGATACGCAGTATTTT. Its translation: CASSSLDTQYF. Based on the CDR3 plus reference TRBV7-8 and TRBJ2-3, the full variable domain is GAGVSQSPRYKVAKRGQDVALRCDPISGHVSLFWYQQALGQGPEFLTYFQNEAQLDKSGLPSDRFFAERPEGSVSTLKIQRTQQEDSAVYLCASSSLDTQYFGPGTRLTVL.

The rearrangement links TRBV12-3 or TRBV12-4 to TRBJ2-3; 7 bases are a match to TRBD2. The CDR3 loop spans 14 amino acids. The trim removed 6 bases at V and 3 bases at J, leaving 6 bases unmatched. The CDR3: CASRGGFGTDTQYF. For the CDR3, the DNA is TGTGCCAGCAGGGGGGGGTTTGGGACAGATACGCAGTATTTT.

This clonotype was seen more than once but under ten times. J is TRBJ2-7 and V is TRBV11-3; 7 bases fit TRBD2. The CDR3 is made up of 14 amino acids. Looked up from germline, CDR1 is SGHNT and CDR2 is YENEEA. Trimming took 1 base from V and 5 from J; bases not matched to a gene: 5. The CDR3 reads CASSLGGRAHEQYF. The DNA for the CDR3 is TGTGCCAGCAGCTTAGGGGGGAGGGCGCACGAGCAGTACTTC.